This TCR beta chain was sequenced in a study of control samples from healthy donors and cancer patients. The ends were cut back, 3 bases at V and 1 base at J, with 12 bases in the middle. This CDR3 is 15 amino acids long. CDR1 SGHTA and CDR2 FQGNSA come from the germline V gene. Clones were sequenced by immunoSEQ multiplex PCR, and TCRdb holds only the in-frame ones, with some missing. The sample records under 200,000 clones, 94% being singletons. The sample consisted of blood. This receptor was obtained from a woman between 40 and 50 years old in good health. This chain links TRBV7-2 with TRBJ1-1, with no clear D. CDR3 protein: CASSFEGRRNTEAFF. CDR3 coding DNA: TGTGCCAGCAGCTTTGAGGGCAGGAGGAACACTGAAGCTTTCTTT.